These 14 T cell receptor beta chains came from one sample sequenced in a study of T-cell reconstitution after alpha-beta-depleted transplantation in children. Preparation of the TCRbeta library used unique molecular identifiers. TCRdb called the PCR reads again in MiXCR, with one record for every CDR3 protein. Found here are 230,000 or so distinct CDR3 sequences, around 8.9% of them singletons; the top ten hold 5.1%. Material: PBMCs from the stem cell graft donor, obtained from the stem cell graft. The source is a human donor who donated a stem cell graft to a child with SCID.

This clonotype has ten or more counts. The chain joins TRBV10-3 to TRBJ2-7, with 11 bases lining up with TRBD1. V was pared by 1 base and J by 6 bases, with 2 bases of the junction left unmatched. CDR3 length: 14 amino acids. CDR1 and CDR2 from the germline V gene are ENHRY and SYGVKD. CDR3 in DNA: TGTGCCATCAGTGAGTGGGGGACAGGGGGCGAGCAGTACTTC. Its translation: CAISEWGTGGEQYF.

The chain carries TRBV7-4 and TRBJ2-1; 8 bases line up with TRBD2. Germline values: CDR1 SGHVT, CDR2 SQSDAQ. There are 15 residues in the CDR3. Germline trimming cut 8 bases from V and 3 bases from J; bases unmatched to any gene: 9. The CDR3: CASWVARGDYNEQFF. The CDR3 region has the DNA TGTGCCAGCTGGGTTGCGCGGGGGGACTACAATGAGCAGTTCTTC.

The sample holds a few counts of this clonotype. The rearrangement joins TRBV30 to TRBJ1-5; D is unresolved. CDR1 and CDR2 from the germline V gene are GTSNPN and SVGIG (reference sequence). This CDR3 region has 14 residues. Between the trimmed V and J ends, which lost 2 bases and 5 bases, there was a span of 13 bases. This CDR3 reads CAWSTWNFDQPQHF. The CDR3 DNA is TGTGCCTGGAGTACCTGGAATTTTGATCAGCCCCAGCATTTT.

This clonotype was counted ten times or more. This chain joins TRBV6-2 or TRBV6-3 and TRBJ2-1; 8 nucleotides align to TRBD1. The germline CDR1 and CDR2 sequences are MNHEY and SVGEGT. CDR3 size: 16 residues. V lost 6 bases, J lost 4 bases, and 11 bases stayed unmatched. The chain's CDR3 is CASSSKGQGTYNEQFF. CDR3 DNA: TGTGCCAGCAGCTCGAAAGGACAGGGCACTTACAATGAGCAGTTCTTC.

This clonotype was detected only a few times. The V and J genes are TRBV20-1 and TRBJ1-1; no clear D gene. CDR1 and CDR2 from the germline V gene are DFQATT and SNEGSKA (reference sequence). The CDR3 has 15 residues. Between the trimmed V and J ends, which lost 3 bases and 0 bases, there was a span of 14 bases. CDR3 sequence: CSARSTAAMNTEAFF. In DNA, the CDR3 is TGCAGTGCTAGGTCGACCGCGGCCATGAACACTGAAGCTTTCTTT.

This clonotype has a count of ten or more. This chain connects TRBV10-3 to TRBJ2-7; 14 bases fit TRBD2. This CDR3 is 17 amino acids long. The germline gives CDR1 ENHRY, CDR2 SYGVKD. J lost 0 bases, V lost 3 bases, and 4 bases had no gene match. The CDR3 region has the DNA TGTGCCATCAGTGATGGGACTAGCGGGGGTAACTCCTACGAGCAGTACTTC. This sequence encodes CAISDGTSGGNSYEQYF.

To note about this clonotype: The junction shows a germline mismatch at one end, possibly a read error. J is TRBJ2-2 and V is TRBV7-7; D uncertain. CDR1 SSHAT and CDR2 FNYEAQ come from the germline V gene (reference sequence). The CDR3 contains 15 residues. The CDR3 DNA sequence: TGTGCTAGCACCGAAGGTCCAGCGAACACCGGGGAGCTGTTTTTT. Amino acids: CASTEGPANTGELFF.

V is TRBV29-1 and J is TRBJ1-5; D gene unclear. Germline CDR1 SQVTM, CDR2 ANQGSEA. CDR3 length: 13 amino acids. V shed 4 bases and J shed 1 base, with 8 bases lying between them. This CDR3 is CSVGWESNQPQHF. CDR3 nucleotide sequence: TGCAGCGTTGGTTGGGAAAGCAATCAGCCCCAGCATTTT. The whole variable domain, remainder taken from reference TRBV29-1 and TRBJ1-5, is SAVISQKPSRDICQRGTSLTIQCQVDSQVTMMFWYRQQPGQSLTLIATANQGSEATYESGFVIDKFPISRPNLTFSTLTVSNMSPEDSSIYLCSVGWESNQPQHFGDGTRLSIL.

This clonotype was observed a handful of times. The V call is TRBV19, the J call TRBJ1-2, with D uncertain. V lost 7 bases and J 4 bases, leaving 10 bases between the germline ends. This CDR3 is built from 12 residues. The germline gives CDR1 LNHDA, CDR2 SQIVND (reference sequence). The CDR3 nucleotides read TGTGCCAGTACCACAAGCCCCTATGGCTACACCTTC. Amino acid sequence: CASTTSPYGYTF.

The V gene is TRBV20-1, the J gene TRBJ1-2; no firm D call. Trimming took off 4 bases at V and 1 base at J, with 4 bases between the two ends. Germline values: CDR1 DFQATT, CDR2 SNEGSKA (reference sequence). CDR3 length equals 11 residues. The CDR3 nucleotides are TGCAGTGCTACCCATAACTATGGCTACACCTTC. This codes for CSATHNYGYTF.

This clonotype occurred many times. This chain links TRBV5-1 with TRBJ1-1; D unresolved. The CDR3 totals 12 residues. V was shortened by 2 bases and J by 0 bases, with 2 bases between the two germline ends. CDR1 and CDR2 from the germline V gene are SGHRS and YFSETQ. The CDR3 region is CASSFLNTEAFF. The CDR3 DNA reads TGCGCCAGCAGCTTCCTGAACACTGAAGCTTTCTTT.

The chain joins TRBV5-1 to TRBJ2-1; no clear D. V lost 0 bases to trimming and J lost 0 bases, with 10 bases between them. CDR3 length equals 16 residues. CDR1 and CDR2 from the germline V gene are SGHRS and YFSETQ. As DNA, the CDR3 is TGCGCCAGCAGCTTGGAGGGCCCGGGCTCCTACAATGAGCAGTTCTTC. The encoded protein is CASSLEGPGSYNEQFF.

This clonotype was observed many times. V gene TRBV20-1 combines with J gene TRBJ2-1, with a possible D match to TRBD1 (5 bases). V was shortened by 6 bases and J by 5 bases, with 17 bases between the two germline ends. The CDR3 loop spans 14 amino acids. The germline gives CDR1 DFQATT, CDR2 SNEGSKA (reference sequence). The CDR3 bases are TGCAGTGCCCCCCATAGGGCAGGGAACAATGAGCAGTTCTTC. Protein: CSAPHRAGNNEQFF.

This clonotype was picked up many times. The chain's CDR3 is CASSPQGETQYF. For the CDR3, the DNA is TGTGCCAGCTCACCACAGGGAGAGACCCAGTACTTC. The gene calls are TRBV18 and TRBJ2-5; D is undetermined. CDR3 length equals 12 residues. Germline CDR1 KGHSH, CDR2 LQKENI. V was clipped by 1 base and J by 4 bases, with 4 bases between them.